This TCR beta chain was sequenced for a study of molecular identifiers for immune sequencing clone quantification. Notes on the study in general: Spiked Jurkat TCR RNA originating from one cell could reportedly be identified amid some 920,000 naive cells.

TCRdb used MiXCR to reprocess the PCR reads, holding one entry per CDR3 protein. The table shows about half a million distinct CDR3 sequences, with roughly 26% occurring only once. This clonotype showed up many times. What it binds is not known. The CDR3 sequence is 11 residues long. V was pared by 0 bases and J by 8 bases, with 6 bases between. Per the germline V gene, CDR1 is SQVTM and CDR2 is ANQGSEA. The receptor comes from a human donor in good health. Some libraries in this study had Jurkat cell RNA spiked in. The sample taken for sequencing was naive CD8+ T cells from blood, with Jurkat cell RNA spiked in. Subset described: FACS-sorted CD8+CD4-CCR7+CD45RA+ naive T cells. V and J are TRBV29-1 and TRBJ2-3; D uncertain. DNA for the CDR3: TGCAGCGTTGAAGATCTGGGTACGCAGTATTTT. Translated, it gives CSVEDLGTQYF.